The following is a TCR beta chain sequence with its context. TCRdb's copy holds only in-frame clones and misses some; the assay was immunoSEQ multiplex PCR. Altogether 50,000 to 55,000 clones are present, approximately 77% being singletons, with the ten largest covering under 4.5%. The data stem from a study of PD-L1 blockade in urothelial cancer. Time point: pretreatment peripheral blood. The V segment lost 0 bases and the J segment 6 bases; nucleotides outside the gene matches: 5. CDR3 length equals 15 residues. Germline CDR1 is SGHDN and CDR2 is FVKESK. The sample here was PBMCs, taken around atezolizumab (anti-PD-L1) treatment. The TCR was taken from a man between 70 and 80 years old with urothelial cancer. The genes are TRBV14 and TRBJ1-2, with 9 bases matching TRBD1. The CDR3 reads CASSQEARTGDGYTF. Here the CDR3 DNA reads TGTGCCAGCAGCCAAGAAGCTCGGACAGGGGATGGCTACACCTTC. The entire variable domain, with the rest obtained from reference TRBV14 and TRBJ1-2, is as follows: EAGVTQFPSHSVIEKGQTVTLRCDPISGHDNLYWYRRVMGKEIKFLLHFVKESKQDESGMPNNRFLAERTGGTYSTLKVQPAELEDSGVYFCASSQEARTGDGYTFGSGTRLTVV.